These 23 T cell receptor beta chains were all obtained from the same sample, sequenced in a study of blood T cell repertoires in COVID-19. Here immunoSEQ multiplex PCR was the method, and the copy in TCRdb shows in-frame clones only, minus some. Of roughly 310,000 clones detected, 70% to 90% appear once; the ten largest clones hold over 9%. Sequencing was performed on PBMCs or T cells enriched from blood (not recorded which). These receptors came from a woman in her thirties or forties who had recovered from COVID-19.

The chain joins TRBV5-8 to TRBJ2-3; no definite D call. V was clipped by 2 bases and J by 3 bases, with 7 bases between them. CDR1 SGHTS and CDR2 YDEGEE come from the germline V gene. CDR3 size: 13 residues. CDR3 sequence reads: CASSFYGTDTQYF. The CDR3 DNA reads TGTGCCAGCAGCTTCTACGGGACAGATACGCAGTATTTT.

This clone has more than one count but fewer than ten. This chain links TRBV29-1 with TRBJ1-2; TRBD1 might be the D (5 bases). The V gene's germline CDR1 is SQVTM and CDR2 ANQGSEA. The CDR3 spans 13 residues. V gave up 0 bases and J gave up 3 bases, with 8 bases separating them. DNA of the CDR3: TGCAGCGTTGAAGACAGGGAGGACTATGGCTACACCTTC. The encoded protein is CSVEDREDYGYTF. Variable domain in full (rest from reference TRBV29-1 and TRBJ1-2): SAVISQKPSRDICQRGTSLTIQCQVDSQVTMMFWYRQQPGQSLTLIATANQGSEATYESGFVIDKFPISRPNLTFSTLTVSNMSPEDSSIYLCSVEDREDYGYTFGSGTRLTVV.

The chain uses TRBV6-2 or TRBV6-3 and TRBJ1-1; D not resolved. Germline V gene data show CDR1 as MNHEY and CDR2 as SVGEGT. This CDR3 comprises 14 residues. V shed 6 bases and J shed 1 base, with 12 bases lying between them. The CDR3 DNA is TGTGCCAGCAGCCGCGAGCGGGAGAACACTGAAGCTTTCTTT. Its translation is CASSRERENTEAFF.

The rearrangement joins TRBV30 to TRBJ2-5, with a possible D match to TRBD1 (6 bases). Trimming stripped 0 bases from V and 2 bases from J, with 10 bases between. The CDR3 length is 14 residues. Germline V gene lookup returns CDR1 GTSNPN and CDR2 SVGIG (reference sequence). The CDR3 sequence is CAWSVGGTQETQYF. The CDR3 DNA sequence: TGTGCCTGGAGTGTCGGTGGGACACAAGAGACCCAGTACTTC.

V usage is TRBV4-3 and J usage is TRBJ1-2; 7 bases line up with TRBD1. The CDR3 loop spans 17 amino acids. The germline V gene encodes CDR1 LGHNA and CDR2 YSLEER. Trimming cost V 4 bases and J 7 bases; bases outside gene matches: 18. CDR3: CASSPVAPGTDLSGYTF. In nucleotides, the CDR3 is TGCGCCAGCAGCCCCGTGGCCCCCGGGACAGATCTATCTGGCTACACCTTC.

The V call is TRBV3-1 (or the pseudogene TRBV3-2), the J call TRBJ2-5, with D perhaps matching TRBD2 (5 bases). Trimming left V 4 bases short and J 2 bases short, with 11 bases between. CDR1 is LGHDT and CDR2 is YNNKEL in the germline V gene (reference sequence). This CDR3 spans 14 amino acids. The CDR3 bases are TGTGCCAGCAGCCCGCGAGCGGTTCAAGAGACCCAGTACTTC. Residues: CASSPRAVQETQYF.

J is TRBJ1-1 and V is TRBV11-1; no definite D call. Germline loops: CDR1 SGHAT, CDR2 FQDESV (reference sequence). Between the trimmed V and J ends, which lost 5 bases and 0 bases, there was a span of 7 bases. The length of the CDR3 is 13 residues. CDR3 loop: CASSVSVNTEAFF. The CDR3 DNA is TGTGCCAGCAGCGTCAGCGTGAACACTGAAGCTTTCTTT.

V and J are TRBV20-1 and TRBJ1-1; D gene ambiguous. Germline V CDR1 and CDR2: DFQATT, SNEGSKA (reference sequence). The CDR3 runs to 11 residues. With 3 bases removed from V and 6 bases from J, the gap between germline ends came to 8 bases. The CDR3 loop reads CSASSTAEAFF. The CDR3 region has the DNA TGCAGTGCTAGTAGTACAGCTGAAGCTTTCTTT.

CDR3 region: CASSDGIRSGMGEQFF. CDR3 sequence (DNA): TGTGCCAGCAGCGATGGCATACGATCAGGGATGGGTGAGCAGTTCTTC. This chain connects TRBV7-3 to TRBJ2-1; D possibly corresponds to TRBD1 (5 bases). The CDR3 length is 16 residues. With 5 bases removed from V and 9 bases from J, the gap between germline ends came to 23 bases. The germline gives CDR1 SGHTA, CDR2 FQGTGA.

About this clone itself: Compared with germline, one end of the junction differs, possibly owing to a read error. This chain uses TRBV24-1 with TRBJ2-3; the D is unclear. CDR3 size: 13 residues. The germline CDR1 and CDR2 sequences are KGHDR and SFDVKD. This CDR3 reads CATREDFTDTQYF. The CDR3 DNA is TGTGCTACCAGAGAAGACTTCACAGATACGCAGTATTTT.

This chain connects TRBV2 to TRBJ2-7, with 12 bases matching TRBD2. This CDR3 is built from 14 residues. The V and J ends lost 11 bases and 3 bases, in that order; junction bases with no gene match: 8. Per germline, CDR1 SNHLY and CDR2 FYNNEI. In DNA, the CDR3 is TGTGCCGGGAATCTAGCGGGAGGGAGCTACGAGCAGTACTTC. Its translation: CAGNLAGGSYEQYF.

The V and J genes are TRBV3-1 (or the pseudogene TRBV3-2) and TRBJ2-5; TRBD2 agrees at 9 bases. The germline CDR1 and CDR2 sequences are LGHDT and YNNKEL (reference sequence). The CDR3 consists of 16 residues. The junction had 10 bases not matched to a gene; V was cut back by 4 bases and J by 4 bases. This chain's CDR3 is CASSPRKGAGGETQYF. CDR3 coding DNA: TGTGCCAGCAGCCCCCGCAAGGGAGCGGGGGGAGAGACCCAGTACTTC.

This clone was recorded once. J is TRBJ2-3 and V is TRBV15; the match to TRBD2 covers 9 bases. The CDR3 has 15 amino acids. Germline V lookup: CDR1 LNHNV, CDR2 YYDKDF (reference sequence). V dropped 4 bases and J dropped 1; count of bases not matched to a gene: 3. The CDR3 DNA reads TGTGCCACCAGCACCCGGACTAGCGGCACAGATACGCAGTATTTT. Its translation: CATSTRTSGTDTQYF. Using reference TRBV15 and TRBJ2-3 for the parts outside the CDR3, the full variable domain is DAMVIQNPRYQVTQFGKPVTLSCSQTLNHNVMYWYQQKSSQAPKLLFHYYDKDFNNEADTPDNFQSRRPNTSFCFLDIRSPGLGDTAMYLCATSTRTSGTDTQYFGPGTRLTVL.

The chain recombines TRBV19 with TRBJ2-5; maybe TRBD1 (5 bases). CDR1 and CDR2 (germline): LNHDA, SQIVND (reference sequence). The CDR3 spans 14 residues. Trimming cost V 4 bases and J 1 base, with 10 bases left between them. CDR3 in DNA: TGTGCCAGTAGTAGCGGACAAATCCAAGAGACCCAGTACTTC. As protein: CASSSGQIQETQYF.

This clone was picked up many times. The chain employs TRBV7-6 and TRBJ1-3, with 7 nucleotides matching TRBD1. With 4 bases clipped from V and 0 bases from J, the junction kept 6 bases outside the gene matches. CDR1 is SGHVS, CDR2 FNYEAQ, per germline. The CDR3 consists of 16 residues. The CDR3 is CASSSPGTVSGNTIYF. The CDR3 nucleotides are TGTGCCAGCAGCTCCCCAGGGACAGTCTCTGGAAACACCATATATTTT.

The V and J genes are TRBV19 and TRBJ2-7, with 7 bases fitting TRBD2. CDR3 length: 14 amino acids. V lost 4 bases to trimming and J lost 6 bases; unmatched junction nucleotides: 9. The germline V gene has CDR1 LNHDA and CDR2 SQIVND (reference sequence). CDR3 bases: TGTGCCAGTAGTAGCCGCGGGAGTAGTGGCGAGCAGTACTTC. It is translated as CASSSRGSSGEQYF. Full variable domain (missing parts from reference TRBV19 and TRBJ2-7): DGGITQSPKYLFRKEGQNVTLSCEQNLNHDAMYWYRQDPGQGLRLIYYSQIVNDFQKGDIAEGYSVSREKKESFPLTVTSAQKNPTAFYLCASSSRGSSGEQYFGPGTRLTVT.

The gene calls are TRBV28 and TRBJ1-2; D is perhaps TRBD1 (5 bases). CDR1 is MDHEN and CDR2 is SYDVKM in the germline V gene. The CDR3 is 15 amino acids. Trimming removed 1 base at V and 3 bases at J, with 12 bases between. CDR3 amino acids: CASSLLNGGDYGYTF. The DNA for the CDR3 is TGTGCCAGCAGTTTATTGAACGGAGGGGACTATGGCTACACCTTC.

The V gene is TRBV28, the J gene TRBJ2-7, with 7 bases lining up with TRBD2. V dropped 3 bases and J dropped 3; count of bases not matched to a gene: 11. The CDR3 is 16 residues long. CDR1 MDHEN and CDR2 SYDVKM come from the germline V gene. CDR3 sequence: CASSLSGYGGIYEQYF. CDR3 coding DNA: TGTGCCAGCAGTTTGAGTGGGTACGGGGGGATCTACGAGCAGTACTTC.

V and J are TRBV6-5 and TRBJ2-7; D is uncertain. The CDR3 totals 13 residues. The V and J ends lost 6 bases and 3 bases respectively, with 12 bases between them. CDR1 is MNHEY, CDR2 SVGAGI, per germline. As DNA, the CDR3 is TGTGCCAGCAGCCCCATGGCGGACTACGAGCAGTACTTC. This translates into CASSPMADYEQYF.

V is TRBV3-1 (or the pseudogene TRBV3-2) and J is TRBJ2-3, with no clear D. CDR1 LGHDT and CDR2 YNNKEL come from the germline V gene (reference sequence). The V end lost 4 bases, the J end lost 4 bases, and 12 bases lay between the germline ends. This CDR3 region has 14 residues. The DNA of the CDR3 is TGTGCCAGCAGCCCCCCCATAACGGCAGATACGCAGTATTTT. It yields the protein CASSPPITADTQYF.

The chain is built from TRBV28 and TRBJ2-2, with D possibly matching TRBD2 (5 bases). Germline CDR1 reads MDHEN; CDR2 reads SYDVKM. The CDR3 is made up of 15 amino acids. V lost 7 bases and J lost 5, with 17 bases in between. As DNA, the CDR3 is TGTGCCAGCACTACGGGCAGGCCGGGGACCGGGGAGCTGTTTTTT. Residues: CASTTGRPGTGELFF.

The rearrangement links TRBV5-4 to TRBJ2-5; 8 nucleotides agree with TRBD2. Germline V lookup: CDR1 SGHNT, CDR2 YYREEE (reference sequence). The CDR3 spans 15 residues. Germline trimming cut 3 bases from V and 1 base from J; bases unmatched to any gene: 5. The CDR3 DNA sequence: TGTGCCAGCAGCTCGGGGGGGACAACCCAAGAGACCCAGTACTTC. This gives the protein CASSSGGTTQETQYF.

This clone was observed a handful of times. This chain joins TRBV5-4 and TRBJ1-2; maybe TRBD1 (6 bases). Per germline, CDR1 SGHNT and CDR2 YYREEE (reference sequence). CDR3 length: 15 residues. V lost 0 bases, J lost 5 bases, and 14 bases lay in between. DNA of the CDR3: TGTGCCAGCAGCTTGGATGGGGGCGAGGGATATGGCTACACCTTC. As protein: CASSLDGGEGYGYTF.